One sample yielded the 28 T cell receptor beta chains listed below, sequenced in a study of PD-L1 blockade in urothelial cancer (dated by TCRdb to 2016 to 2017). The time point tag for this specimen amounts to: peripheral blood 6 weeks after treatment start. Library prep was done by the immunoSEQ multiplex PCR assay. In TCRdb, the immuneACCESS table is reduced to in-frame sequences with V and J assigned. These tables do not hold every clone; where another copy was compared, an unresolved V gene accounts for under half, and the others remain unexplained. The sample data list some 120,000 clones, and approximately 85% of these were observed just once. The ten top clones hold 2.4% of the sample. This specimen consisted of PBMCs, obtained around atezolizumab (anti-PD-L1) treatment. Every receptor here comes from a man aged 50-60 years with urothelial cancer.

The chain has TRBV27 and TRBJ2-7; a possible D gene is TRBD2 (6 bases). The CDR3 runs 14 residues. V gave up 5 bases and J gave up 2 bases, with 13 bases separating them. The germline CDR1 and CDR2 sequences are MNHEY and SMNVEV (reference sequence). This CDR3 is CASSQRDSPYEQYF. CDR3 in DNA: TGTGCCAGCAGTCAAAGGGACTCTCCCTACGAGCAGTACTTC.

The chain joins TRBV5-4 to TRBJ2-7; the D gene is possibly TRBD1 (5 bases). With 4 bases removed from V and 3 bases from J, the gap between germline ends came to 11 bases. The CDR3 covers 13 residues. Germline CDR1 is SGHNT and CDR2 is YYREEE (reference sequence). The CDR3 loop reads CASSRQGIYEQYF. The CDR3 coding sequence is TGTGCCAGCAGCCGCCAGGGTATCTACGAGCAGTACTTC.

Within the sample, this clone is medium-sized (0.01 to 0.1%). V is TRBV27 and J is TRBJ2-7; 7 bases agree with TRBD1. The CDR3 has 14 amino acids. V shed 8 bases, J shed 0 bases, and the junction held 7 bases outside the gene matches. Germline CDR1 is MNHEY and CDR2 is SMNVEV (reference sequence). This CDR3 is CASGGQSSSYEQYF. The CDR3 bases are TGTGCCAGCGGGGGACAGTCGAGCTCCTACGAGCAGTACTTC.

CDR3 sequence reads: CASSYSTWSYGYTF. In nucleotides, the CDR3 is TGTGCCAGCAGTTACTCCACATGGTCCTATGGCTACACCTTC. V gene TRBV6-5 combines with J gene TRBJ1-2; D gene unclear. Looked up from germline, CDR1 is MNHEY and CDR2 is SVGAGI. Trimming stripped 0 bases from V and 4 bases from J, with 9 bases between. The CDR3 covers 14 residues.

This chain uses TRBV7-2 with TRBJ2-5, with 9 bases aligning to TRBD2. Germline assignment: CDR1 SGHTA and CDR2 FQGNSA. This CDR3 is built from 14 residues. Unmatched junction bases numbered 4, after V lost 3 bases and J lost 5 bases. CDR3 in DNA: TGTGCCAGCAGCTTTAGCGGGAGCACGGAGACCCAGTACTTC. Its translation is CASSFSGSTETQYF.

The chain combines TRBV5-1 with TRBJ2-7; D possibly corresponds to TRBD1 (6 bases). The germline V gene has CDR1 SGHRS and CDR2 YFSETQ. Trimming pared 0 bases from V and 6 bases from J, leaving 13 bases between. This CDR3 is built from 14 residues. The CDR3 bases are TGCGCCAGCAGCTTGGTGTCCAGGGGCGTCGAGCAGTACTTC. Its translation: CASSLVSRGVEQYF.

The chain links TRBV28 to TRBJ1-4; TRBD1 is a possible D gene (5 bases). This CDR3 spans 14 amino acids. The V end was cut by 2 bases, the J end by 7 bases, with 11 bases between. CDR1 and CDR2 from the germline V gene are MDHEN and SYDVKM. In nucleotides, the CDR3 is TGTGCCAGCAGTTTAGTGAGGGGAGGTGAAAAACTGTTTTTT. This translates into CASSLVRGGEKLFF.

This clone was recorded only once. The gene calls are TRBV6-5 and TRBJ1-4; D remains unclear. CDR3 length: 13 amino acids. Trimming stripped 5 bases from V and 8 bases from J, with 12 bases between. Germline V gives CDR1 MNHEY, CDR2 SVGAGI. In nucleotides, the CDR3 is TGTGCCAGCAGTCTCGCCCCGCGAGAAAAACTGTTTTTT. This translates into CASSLAPREKLFF.

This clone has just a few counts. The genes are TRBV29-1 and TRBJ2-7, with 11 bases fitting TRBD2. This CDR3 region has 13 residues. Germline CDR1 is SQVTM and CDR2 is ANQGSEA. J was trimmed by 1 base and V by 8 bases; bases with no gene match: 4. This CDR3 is CSSRLAGSYEQYF. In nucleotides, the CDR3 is TGCAGCTCACGACTAGCGGGATCCTACGAGCAGTACTTC.

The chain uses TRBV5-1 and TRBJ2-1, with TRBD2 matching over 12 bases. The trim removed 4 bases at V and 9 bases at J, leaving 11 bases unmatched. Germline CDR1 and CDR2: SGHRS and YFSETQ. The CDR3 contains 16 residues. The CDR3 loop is CASSKRLAGDDGEQFF. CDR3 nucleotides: TGCGCCAGCAGCAAACGACTAGCGGGAGACGACGGTGAGCAGTTCTTC.

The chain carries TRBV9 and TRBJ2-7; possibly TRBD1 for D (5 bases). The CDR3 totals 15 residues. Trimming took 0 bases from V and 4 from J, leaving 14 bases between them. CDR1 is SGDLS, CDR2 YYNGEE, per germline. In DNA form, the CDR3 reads TGTGCCAGCAGCGTAGGGCAGGGTCCTTCATACGAGCAGTACTTC. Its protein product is CASSVGQGPSYEQYF.

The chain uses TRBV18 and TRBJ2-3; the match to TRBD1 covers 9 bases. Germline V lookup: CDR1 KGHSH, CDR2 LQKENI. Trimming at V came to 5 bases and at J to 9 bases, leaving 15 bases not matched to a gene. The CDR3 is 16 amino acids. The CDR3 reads CASSTRQGVAQGTQYF. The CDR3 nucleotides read TGTGCCAGCTCAACGAGACAGGGGGTGGCGCAGGGGACGCAGTATTTT.

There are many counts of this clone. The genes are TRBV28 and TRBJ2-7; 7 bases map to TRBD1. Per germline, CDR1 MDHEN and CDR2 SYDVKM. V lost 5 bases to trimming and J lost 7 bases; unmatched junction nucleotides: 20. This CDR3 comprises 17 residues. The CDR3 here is CASSANAWGQLSGEQYF. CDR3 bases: TGTGCCAGCAGTGCCAACGCCTGGGGACAGCTCTCGGGGGAGCAGTACTTC.

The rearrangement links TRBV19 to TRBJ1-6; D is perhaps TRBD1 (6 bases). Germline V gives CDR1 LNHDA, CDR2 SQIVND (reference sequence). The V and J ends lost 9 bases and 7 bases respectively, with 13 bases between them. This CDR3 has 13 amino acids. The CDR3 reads CASRDILNSPLHF. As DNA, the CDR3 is TGTGCCAGCCGGGACATCCTGAATTCACCCCTCCACTTT.

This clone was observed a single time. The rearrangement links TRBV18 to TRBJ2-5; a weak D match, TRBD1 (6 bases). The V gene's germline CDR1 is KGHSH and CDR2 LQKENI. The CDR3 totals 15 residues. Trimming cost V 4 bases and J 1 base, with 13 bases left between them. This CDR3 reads CASSLIQGPQETQYF. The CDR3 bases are TGTGCCAGCTCACTGATACAGGGCCCCCAAGAGACCCAGTACTTC.

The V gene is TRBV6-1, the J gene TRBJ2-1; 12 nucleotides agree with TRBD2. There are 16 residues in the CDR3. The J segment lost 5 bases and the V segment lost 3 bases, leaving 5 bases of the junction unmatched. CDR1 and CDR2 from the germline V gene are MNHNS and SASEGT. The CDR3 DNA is TGTGCCAGCAGTGATGGACTAGCGGGACGCAACAATGAGCAGTTCTTC. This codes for CASSDGLAGRNNEQFF.

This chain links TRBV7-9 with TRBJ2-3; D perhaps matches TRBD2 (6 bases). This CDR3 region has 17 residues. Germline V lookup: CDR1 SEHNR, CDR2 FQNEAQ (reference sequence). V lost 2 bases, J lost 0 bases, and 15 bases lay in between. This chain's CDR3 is CASSLTRGTTSTDTQYF. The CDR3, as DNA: TGTGCCAGCAGCTTAACTCGGGGGACCACTAGCACAGATACGCAGTATTTT.

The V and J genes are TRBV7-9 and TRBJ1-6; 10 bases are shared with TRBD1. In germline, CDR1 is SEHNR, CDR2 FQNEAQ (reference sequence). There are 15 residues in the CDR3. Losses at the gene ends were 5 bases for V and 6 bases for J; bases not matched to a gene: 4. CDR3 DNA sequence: TGTGCCAGCAGCGGGGGGACAGGGGTTAATTCACCCCTCCACTTT. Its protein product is CASSGGTGVNSPLHF.

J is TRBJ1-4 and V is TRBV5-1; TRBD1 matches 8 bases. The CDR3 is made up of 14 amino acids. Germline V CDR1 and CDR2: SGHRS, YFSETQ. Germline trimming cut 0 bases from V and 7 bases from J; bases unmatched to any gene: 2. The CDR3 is CASSLEDRAEKLFF. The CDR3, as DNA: TGCGCCAGCAGCTTGGAGGACAGGGCTGAAAAACTGTTTTTT.

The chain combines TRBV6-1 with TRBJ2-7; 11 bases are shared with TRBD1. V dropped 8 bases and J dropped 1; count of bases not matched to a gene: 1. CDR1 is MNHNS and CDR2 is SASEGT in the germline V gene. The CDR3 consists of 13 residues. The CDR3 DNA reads TGTGCCAGCGGGACAGGGGGGTCCTACGAGCAGTACTTC. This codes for CASGTGGSYEQYF.

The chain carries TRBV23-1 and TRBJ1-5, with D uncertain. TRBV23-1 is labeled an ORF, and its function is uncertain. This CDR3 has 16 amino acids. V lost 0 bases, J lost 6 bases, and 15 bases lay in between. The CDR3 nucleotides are TGCGCCAGCAGTCAATCGTGCATAGAGGGCAGTCAGCCCCAGCATTTT. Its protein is CASSQSCIEGSQPQHF.

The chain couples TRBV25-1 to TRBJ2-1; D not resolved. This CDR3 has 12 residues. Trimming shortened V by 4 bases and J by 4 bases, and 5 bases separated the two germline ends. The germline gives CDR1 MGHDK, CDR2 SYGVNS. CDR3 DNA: TGTGCCAGCAGTGCCCAGTACAATGAGCAGTTCTTC. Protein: CASSAQYNEQFF.

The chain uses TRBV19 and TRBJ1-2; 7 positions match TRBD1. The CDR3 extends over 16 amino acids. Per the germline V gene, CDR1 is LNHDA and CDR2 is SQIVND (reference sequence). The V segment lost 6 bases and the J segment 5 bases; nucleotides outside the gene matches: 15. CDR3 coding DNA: TGTGCCAGTAGCTTTTTAGACGACAGGGTTAAGTATGGCTACACCTTC. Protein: CASSFLDDRVKYGYTF.

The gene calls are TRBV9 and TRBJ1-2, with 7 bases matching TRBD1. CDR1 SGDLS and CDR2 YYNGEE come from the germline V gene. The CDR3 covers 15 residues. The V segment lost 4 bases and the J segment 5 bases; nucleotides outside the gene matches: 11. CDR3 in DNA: TGTGCCAGCAGCTCTGCCGGGACAGATATTTATGGCTACACCTTC. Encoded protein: CASSSAGTDIYGYTF.

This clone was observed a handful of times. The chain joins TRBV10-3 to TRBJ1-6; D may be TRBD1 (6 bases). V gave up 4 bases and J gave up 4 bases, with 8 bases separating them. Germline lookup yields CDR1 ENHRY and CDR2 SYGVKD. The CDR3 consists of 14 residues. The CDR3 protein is CAISVDSYNSPLHF. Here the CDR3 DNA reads TGTGCCATCAGTGTGGACAGTTATAATTCACCCCTCCACTTT.

CDR3 amino acids: CASSIQGAGQPQHF. In DNA, the CDR3 is TGTGCCAGTAGTATACAGGGGGCGGGTCAGCCCCAGCATTTT. The chain recombines TRBV19 with TRBJ1-5; TRBD1 aligns across 8 bases. Trimming cost V 2 bases and J 6 bases; bases outside gene matches: 3. The V gene's germline CDR1 is LNHDA and CDR2 SQIVND (reference sequence). There are 14 residues in the CDR3.

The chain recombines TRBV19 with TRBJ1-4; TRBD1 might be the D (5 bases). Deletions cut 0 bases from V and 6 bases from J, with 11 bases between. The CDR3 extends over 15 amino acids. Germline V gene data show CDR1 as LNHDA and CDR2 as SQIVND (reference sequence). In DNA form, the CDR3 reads TGTGCCAGTAGTATAGATCGACAGAGATATGAAAAACTGTTTTTT. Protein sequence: CASSIDRQRYEKLFF.

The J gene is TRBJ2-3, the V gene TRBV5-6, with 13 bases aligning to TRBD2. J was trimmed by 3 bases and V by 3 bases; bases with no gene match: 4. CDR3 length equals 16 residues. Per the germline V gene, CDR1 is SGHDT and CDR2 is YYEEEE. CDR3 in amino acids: CASSYSTSGRTDTQYF. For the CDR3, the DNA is TGTGCCAGCAGCTACTCGACTAGCGGGAGGACAGATACGCAGTATTTT.